These T cell receptor beta chains were read from a single sample in a study of blood T cell repertoires in COVID-19. Data came from immunoSEQ multiplex PCR; TCRdb stores just in-frame clones and leaves some out. Of around 240,000 clones listed, about 91% are singletons. The sample consisted of PBMCs or T cells enriched from blood (not recorded which). Source of these receptors: a human donor in a cohort exposed to, infected with or recovered from COVID-19 (not recorded which). The donor label of this sample is uncertain. CDR3s include the opening cysteine and the closing phenylalanine or tryptophan. The D gene is left open where the match is weak. A clone size is listed for some rows: how often the clone was seen (once, few, many), or a class if it is expanded.

.,TRBV5-1,TRBJ1-1,.,CASSLLGPDTEAFF,TGCGCCAGCAGCTTGCTAGGCCCGGACACTGAAGCTTTCTTT
.,TRBV19,TRBJ2-7,once,CASSSYREMREQYF,TGTGCCAGTAGTTCCTACAGGGAAATGCGCGAGCAGTACTTC
TRBD1,TRBV3-1/TRBV3-2,TRBJ2-7,.,CASSQGGRSDRGGYEQYF,TGTGCCAGCAGCCAAGGTGGAAGATCGGACAGGGGTGGGTACGAGCAGTACTTC
TRBD1,TRBV27,TRBJ1-1,once,CASSPGTGKRNTEAFF,TGTGCCAGCAGTCCGGGGACAGGGAAAAGGAACACTGAAGCTTTCTTT
TRBD2,TRBV5-4,TRBJ2-5,.,CASSSPLAGETQYF,TGTGCCAGCAGCTCACCACTAGCGGGGGAGACCCAGTACTTC
TRBD1,TRBV19,TRBJ1-1,.,CASSIGQGNTEAFF,TGTGCCAGTAGTATTGGACAGGGGAACACTGAAGCTTTCTTT
TRBD1,TRBV7-8,TRBJ1-5,.,CASSLGTGVDQPQHF,TGTGCCAGCAGCTTAGGGACAGGGGTGGATCAGCCCCAGCATTTT
.,TRBV6-6,TRBJ1-5,once,CASSRGGRGPNQPQHF,TGTGCCAGCAGCCGAGGAGGCAGGGGCCCCAATCAGCCCCAGCATTTT
.,TRBV9,TRBJ1-1,.,CASSAGQLNTEAFF,TGTGCCAGCAGCGCCGGACAATTGAACACTGAAGCTTTCTTT
TRBD1,TRBV24-1,TRBJ2-1,.,CATSDFGGTGVNEQFF,TGTGCCACCAGTGATTTCGGCGGGACAGGGGTCAATGAGCAGTTCTTC
TRBD1,TRBV10-2,TRBJ1-5,once,CASSQTGGRIQPQHF,TGCGCCAGCAGTCAGACAGGGGGAAGGATTCAGCCCCAGCATTTT
.,TRBV6-5,TRBJ1-1,.,CVKGQTNTEAFF,TGTGTCAAGGGGCAGACGAACACTGAAGCTTTCTTT
TRBD2,TRBV11-2,TRBJ2-5,.,CASSLVELAGPQYF,TGTGCCAGCAGCTTAGTTGAACTAGCGGGCCCCCAGTACTTC
TRBD1,TRBV27,TRBJ2-3,.,CASSLDRGYTDTQYF,TGTGCCAGCAGCCTGGACAGGGGATACACAGATACGCAGTATTTT
.,TRBV19,TRBJ2-2,.,CASSILGPGELFF,TGTGCCAGTAGTATATTGGGGCCCGGGGAGCTGTTTTTT
TRBD2,TRBV6-4,TRBJ2-1,.,CASSEGVASGVDEQFF,TGTGCCAGCAGTGAGGGAGTGGCTAGCGGGGTAGATGAGCAGTTCTTC
.,TRBV9,TRBJ2-1,.,CASSVGQSSYNEQFF,TGTGCCAGCAGCGTTGGACAGAGCTCCTACAATGAGCAGTTCTTC
.,TRBV28,TRBJ1-2,.,CANQGRVGGYTF,TGTGCCAACCAGGGGAGGGTTGGAGGCTACACCTTC
TRBD1,TRBV6-5,TRBJ2-7,.,CASKGAIPPEQYF,TGTGCCAGCAAGGGGGCCATTCCTCCCGAGCAGTACTTC
.,TRBV28,TRBJ2-2,.,CASSLTINTGELFF,TGTGCCAGCAGTTTGACTATAAACACCGGGGAGCTGTTTTTT
.,TRBV4-3,TRBJ1-1,.,CASSQPGQNTEAFF,TGCGCCAGCAGCCAACCTGGACAGAACACTGAAGCTTTCTTT
.,TRBV29-1,TRBJ1-1,.,CSVGLTTGTEAFF,TGCAGCGTTGGCCTGACCACGGGCACTGAAGCTTTCTTT
TRBD1,TRBV11-2,TRBJ1-2,.,CASSLPGQGWYGYTF,TGTGCCAGCAGTTTACCGGGACAGGGATGGTATGGCTACACCTTC
TRBD2,TRBV4-1,TRBJ2-3,.,CASSKGLAGGPYNIDTQYF,TGCGCCAGCAGCAAAGGACTAGCGGGGGGGCCATACAATATAGATACGCAGTATTTT
TRBD2,TRBV3-1/TRBV3-2,TRBJ2-1,.,CASSSWTSGDNEQFF,TGTGCCAGCAGCTCCTGGACTAGCGGGGACAATGAGCAGTTCTTC
.,TRBV12-3/TRBV12-4,TRBJ2-7,.,CASSLGQLYEQYF,TGTGCCAGCAGTTTGGGGCAGTTATACGAGCAGTACTTC
TRBD1,TRBV7-3,TRBJ2-5,.,CASSLTGTGYETQYF,TGTGCCAGCAGCTTAACTGGGACAGGGTATGAGACCCAGTACTTC
TRBD1,TRBV10-2,TRBJ2-7,.,CASSDSGQRRSYEQYF,TGCGCCAGCAGTGACTCGGGACAGCGCCGCTCCTACGAGCAGTACTTC
.,TRBV30,TRBJ2-7,.,CAWSDDGYEQYF,TGTGCCTGGAGTGACGACGGGTACGAGCAGTACTTC
.,TRBV9,TRBJ2-7,few,CASSGKTDYEQYF,TGTGCCAGCAGTGGAAAGACAGATTACGAGCAGTACTTC
.,TRBV19,TRBJ2-7,.,CASSRGLEQYF,TGTGCCAGTAGTCGAGGGCTCGAGCAGTACTTC
.,TRBV18,TRBJ1-1,.,CASSPLQGGNTEAFF,TGTGCCAGCTCACCGCTTCAGGGAGGGAACACTGAAGCTTTCTTT
TRBD1,TRBV19,TRBJ1-5,.,CASSRDRDRGASNQPQHF,TGTGCCAGTAGTAGAGACCGGGACAGGGGGGCCAGCAATCAGCCCCAGCATTTT
TRBD2,TRBV11-2,TRBJ2-5,.,CASTKITGGGVTQYF,TGTGCCAGCACCAAAATCACGGGGGGGGGCGTGACCCAGTACTTC
.,TRBV6-1,TRBJ1-3,.,CASSEIRGSGNTIYF,TGTGCCAGCAGTGAAATCCGGGGGAGTGGAAACACCATATATTTT
TRBD1,TRBV25-1,TRBJ1-1,.,CASSAPTGGVHTEAFF,TGTGCCAGCAGTGCCCCGACAGGGGGCGTCCACACTGAAGCTTTCTTT
TRBD2,TRBV7-9,TRBJ2-5,.,CASSLRTSGDQETQYF,TGTGCCAGCAGCTTAAGGACTAGCGGAGACCAAGAGACCCAGTACTTC
.,TRBV2,TRBJ1-1,once,CASSLLRTPMNTEAFF,TGTGCCAGCAGCCTCCTTCGGACACCGATGAACACTGAAGCTTTCTTT
.,TRBV10-1,TRBJ1-6,.,CASRGASDSPLHF,TGCGCCAGCAGAGGGGCGTCGGATTCACCCCTCCACTTT
TRBD1,TRBV13,TRBJ1-1,.,CASSSSLDRGEAFF,TGTGCCAGCAGCTCCAGCCTCGACAGGGGTGAAGCTTTCTTT
TRBD1,TRBV24-1,TRBJ2-3,.,CATSLGQGTDTQYF,TGTGCCACCTCCCTGGGACAGGGGACAGATACGCAGTATTTT
.,TRBV12-3/TRBV12-4,TRBJ1-1,.,CASSLTPEAFF,TGTGCCAGCAGTCTGACTCCTGAAGCTTTCTTT
.,TRBV11-2,TRBJ1-5,.,CASSSGGQPQHF,TGTGCCAGCAGCTCGGGAGGCCAGCCCCAGCATTTT
.,TRBV27,TRBJ1-1,.,CASSYGRGWPEAFF,TGTGCCAGCAGTTACGGGCGCGGGTGGCCTGAAGCTTTCTTT
TRBD2,TRBV5-4,TRBJ2-1,.,CASSRPVLAGGGEQFF,TGTGCCAGCAGCCGACCCGTACTAGCGGGGGGGGGTGAGCAGTTCTTC
.,TRBV5-6,TRBJ1-1,.,CASSLTGSNTEAFF,TGTGCCAGCAGCTTGACAGGGTCGAACACTGAAGCTTTCTTT
TRBD1,TRBV6-5,TRBJ1-1,.,CASSPADRGLSEAFF,TGTGCCAGCAGTCCCGCGGACAGGGGGCTGTCTGAAGCTTTCTTT
.,TRBV30,TRBJ1-5,.,CAWSVRGDQPQHF,TGTGCCTGGAGTGTCAGGGGAGATCAGCCCCAGCATTTT
.,TRBV27,TRBJ2-7,.,CASSSTPRDKVYF,TGTGCCAGCAGTTCTACCCCCCGGGACAAGGTTTACTTC
TRBD1,TRBV5-4,TRBJ1-2,.,CASTSGQGMNGYTF,TGTGCCAGCACCTCGGGACAGGGAATGAATGGCTACACCTTC
TRBD1,TRBV6-5,TRBJ1-4,once,CASRRNRGVGEKLFF,TGTGCCAGCAGAAGAAACAGGGGAGTGGGCGAAAAACTGTTTTTT
.,TRBV3-1/TRBV3-2,TRBJ2-5,.,CASSPRGRGGGETQYF,TGTGCCAGCAGCCCTCGAGGGAGGGGAGGGGGAGAGACCCAGTACTTC
.,TRBV5-1,TRBJ2-1,.,CASSLEHIHNEQFF,TGCGCCAGCAGCTTGGAACACATACACAATGAGCAGTTCTTC
.,TRBV7-9,TRBJ2-3,.,CASELSRTESTDTQYF,TGTGCCAGCGAGCTTAGTAGGACAGAATCCACAGATACGCAGTATTTT
.,TRBV11-2,TRBJ2-2,.,CASSLIKGRTGELFF,TGTGCCAGCAGCTTGATAAAGGGGCGGACCGGGGAGCTGTTTTTT
.,TRBV12-3/TRBV12-4,TRBJ1-1,.,CASSLGGGRAFF,TGTGCCAGCAGTTTAGGGGGGGGACGGGCTTTCTTT
TRBD1,TRBV19,TRBJ1-5,.,CASSTGQGKWGSQPQHF,TGTGCCAGTAGTACCGGACAGGGGAAGTGGGGTAGCCAGCCCCAGCATTTT
.,TRBV27,TRBJ2-6,.,CASSLGRERTGANVLTF,TGTGCCAGCAGTTTGGGTCGGGAAAGGACTGGGGCCAACGTCCTGACTTTC